The subject of this entry is one TCR beta chain. The target antigen is unknown. The data originate from a study of T cell responses to AZD1222 COVID-19 vaccine. General study results and limits: With two AZD1222 doses given, Spike-specific TCR breadth and depth both rose. Scientists sampled the repertoires only once the peak T cell response had passed.

Data came from immunoSEQ multiplex PCR; TCRdb stores just in-frame clones and leaves some out. The sample lists about 130,000 clones, more than 90% seen once, with 0.85% to 1.2% in the top ten. The CDR3 runs 15 residues. The sample in question was peripheral blood, obtained 28 days after the second AZD1222 dose. The chain uses TRBV21-1 and TRBJ1-2. TRBV21-1 is labeled a pseudogene. The TCR sequence derives from an adult who received the AZD1222 COVID-19 vaccine. The CDR3 protein is CASSKSNRSPYGYTF. CDR3 sequence (DNA): TGTGCCAGCAGCAAATCTAACCGGTCTCCCTATGGCTACACCTTC.